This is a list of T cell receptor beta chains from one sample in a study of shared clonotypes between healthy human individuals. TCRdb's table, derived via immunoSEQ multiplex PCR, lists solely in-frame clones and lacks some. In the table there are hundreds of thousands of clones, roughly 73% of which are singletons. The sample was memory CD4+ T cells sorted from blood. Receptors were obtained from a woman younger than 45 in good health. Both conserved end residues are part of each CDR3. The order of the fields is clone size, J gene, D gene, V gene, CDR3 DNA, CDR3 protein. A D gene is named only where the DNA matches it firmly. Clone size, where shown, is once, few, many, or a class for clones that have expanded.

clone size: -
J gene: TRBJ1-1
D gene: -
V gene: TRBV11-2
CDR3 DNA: TGTGCCAGCAGCTTAGTTCTCTCCGCCGGCACTGAAGCTTTCTTT
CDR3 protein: CASSLVLSAGTEAFF

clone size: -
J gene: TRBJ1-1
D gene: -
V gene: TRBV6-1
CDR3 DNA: TGTGCCAGCTGGGGCACCACTAAAGGAACTGAAGCTTTCTTT
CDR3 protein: CASWGTTKGTEAFF

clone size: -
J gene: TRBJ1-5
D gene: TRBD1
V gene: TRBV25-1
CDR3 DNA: TGTGCCAGCAGTGAAGCGACAGGGGGCGCCTTAGGTCAGCCCCAGCATTTT
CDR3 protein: CASSEATGGALGQPQHF

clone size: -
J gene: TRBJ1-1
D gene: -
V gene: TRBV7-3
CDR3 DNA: TGTGCCAGCAGACCAGGGCAGGGGAACACTGAAGCTTTCTTT
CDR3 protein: CASRPGQGNTEAFF

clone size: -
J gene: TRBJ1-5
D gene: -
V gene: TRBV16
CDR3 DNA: TGTGCCAGCAGCCAAATGTCAGGGTATCAGCCCCAGCATTTT
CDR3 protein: CASSQMSGYQPQHF

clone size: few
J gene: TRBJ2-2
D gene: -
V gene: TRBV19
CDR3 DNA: TGTGCCAGTAGTATGGCTTTGGGGTACACCGGGGAGCTGTTTTTT
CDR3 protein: CASSMALGYTGELFF

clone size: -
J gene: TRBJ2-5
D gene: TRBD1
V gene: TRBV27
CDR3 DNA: TGTGCCAGCAGTTTACGAGCAGGGGGCATGGAGACCCAGTACTTC
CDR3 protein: CASSLRAGGMETQYF

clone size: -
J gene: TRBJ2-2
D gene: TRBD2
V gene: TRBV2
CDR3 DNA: TGTGCCAGCAGTATTCATCTCCCGGGACTAGCGGGGAGGGAGCTGTTTTTT
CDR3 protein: CASSIHLPGLAGRELFF

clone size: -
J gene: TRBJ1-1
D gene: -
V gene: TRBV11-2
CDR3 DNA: TGTGCCAGCAGCTTCCAGGGCGGGGGGGCGAGCACTGAAGCTTTCTTT
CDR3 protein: CASSFQGGGASTEAFF

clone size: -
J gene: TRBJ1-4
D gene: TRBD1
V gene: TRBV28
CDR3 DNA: TGTGCCAGCGGACGCAGGGGGGGTGTAGAAAAACTGTTTTTT
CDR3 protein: CASGRRGGVEKLFF

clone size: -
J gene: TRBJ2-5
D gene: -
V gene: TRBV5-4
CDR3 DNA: TGTGCCAGCAGCCCCGGTATTCGGGACCAAGAGACCCAGTACTTC
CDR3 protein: CASSPGIRDQETQYF

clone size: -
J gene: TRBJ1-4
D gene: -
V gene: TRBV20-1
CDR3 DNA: TGCAGTGCTAGACAGGTCGAAAAACTGTTTTTT
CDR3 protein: CSARQVEKLFF

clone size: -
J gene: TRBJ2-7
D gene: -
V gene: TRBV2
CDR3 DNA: TGTGCCAGCAGTGAAAGGGTCCACGAGCAGTACTTC
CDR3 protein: CASSERVHEQYF

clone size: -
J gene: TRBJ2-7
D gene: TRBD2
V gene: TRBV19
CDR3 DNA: TGTGCCAGTAGTTTCCGTACTAGCGGGAGGGCCTACGAGCAGTACTTC
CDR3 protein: CASSFRTSGRAYEQYF

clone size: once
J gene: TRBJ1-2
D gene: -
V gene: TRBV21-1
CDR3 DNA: TGTGCCAGCAGCTTAGAGGCGGCCGTTCATGGCTACACCTTC
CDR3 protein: CASSLEAAVHGYTF

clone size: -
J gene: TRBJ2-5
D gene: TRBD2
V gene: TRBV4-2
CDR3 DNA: TGTGCCAGCAGCCAAGGAAACTTGAGACTAGCGGTCCAAGAGACCCAGTACTTC
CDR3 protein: CASSQGNLRLAVQETQYF

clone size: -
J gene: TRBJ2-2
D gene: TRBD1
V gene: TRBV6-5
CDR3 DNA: TGTGCCAGCAGAAGGGACAGGGTCGGGGAGCTGTTTTTT
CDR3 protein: CASRRDRVGELFF

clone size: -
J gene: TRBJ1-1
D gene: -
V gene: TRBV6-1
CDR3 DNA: TGTGCCAGCAGTCAACCGAACACTGAAGCTTTCTTT
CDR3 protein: CASSQPNTEAFF

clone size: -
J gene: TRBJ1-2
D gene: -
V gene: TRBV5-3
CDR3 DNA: TGTGCCAGAAGCTTGGGAACCGACAAGCCCCTGGCTAACTATGGCTACACCTTC
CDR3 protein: CARSLGTDKPLANYGYTF

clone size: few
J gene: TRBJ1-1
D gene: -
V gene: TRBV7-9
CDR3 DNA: TGTGCCAGCAGCTTAGTCCCCCCGGGAGACACTGAAGCTTTCTTT
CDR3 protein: CASSLVPPGDTEAFF

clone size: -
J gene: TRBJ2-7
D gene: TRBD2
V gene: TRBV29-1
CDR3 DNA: TGCAGCGTCCGCGGGACTAGCGGACACTACGAGCAGTACTTC
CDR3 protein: CSVRGTSGHYEQYF

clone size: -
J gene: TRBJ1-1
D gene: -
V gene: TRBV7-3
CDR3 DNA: TGTGCCAGCAGATTCGGGGCGGGGGAAACTGAAGCTTTCTTT
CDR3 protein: CASRFGAGETEAFF

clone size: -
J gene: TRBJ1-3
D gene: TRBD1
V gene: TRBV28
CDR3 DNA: TGTGCCAGCAGACGGGCAGGGACAGGCTCTGGAAACACCATATATTTT
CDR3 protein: CASRRAGTGSGNTIYF

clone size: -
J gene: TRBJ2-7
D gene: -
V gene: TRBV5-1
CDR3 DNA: TGCGCCAGCAGCTTCTCTCCACAGACCTACGAGCAGTACTTC
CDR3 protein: CASSFSPQTYEQYF

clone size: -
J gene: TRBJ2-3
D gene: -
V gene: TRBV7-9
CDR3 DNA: TGTGCCAGCACGGCAAGCACAGATACGCAGTATTTT
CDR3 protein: CASTASTDTQYF

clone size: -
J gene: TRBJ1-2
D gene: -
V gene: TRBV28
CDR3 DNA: TGTGCCAGCAGTTTGGAGACGGCGGGGAGCTATGGCTACACCTTC
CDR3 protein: CASSLETAGSYGYTF

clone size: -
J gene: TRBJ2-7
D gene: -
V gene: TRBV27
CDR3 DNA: TGTGCCAGCAAAAAATCCGGGGTACAGTACTTC
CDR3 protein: CASKKSGVQYF

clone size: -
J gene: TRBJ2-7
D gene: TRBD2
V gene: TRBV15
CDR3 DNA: TGTGCCACCAGCAGAGATGACGGACTAGAAAGGCGTCAGTACTTC
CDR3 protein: CATSRDDGLERRQYF

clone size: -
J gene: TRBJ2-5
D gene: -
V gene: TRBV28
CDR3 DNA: TGTGCCACCGAGACAAACCAAGAGACCCAGTACTTC
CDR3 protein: CATETNQETQYF

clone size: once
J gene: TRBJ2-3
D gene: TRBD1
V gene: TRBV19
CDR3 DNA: TGTGCCAGTAGTTATCGGACAGGGGTTCGAGATACGCAGTATTTT
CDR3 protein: CASSYRTGVRDTQYF

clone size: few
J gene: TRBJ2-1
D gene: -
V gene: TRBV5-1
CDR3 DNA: TGCGCCAGCAGCTTGGATGCGGAAGCCTACAATGAGCAGTTCTTC
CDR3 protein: CASSLDAEAYNEQFF

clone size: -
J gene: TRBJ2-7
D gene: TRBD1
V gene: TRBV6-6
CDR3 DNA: TGTGCCAGCAGCCCCACAGGGGGAGCCTACGAGCAGTACTTC
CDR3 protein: CASSPTGGAYEQYF

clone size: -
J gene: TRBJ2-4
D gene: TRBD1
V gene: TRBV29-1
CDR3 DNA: TGCAGCGTTAGCGGACAGGGGGAGGCCAAAAACATTCAGTACTTC
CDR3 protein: CSVSGQGEAKNIQYF

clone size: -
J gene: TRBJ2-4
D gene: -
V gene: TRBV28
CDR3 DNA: TGTGCCAGCAGTCCCGCAGGGGCAGGCAAAAACATTCAGTACTTC
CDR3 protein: CASSPAGAGKNIQYF

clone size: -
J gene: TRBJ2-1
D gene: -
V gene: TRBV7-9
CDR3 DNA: TGTGCCAGTAGCGCCTTTGGGGGCGGTAGAGGTAATGAGCAGTTCTTC
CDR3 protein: CASSAFGGGRGNEQFF